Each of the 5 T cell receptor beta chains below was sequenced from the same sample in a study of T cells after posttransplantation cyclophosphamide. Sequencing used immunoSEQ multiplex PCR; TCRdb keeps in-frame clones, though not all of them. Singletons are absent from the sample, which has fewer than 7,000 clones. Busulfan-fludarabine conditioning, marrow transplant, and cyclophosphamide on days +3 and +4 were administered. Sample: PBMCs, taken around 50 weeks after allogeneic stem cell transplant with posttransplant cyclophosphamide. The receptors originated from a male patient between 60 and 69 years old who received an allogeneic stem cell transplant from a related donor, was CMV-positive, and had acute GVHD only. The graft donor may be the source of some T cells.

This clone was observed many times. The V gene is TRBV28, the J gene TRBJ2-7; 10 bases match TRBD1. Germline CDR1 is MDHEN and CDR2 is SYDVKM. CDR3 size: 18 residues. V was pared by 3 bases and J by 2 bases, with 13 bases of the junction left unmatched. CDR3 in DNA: TGTGCCAGCAGTTTCTCGGGACAGGGGATGATTTCGACCTACGAGCAGTACTTC. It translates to CASSFSGQGMISTYEQYF.

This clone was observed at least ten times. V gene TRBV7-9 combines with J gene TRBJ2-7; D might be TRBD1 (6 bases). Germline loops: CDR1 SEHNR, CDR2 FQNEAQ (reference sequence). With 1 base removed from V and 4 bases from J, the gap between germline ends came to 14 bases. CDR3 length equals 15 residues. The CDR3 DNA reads TGTGCCAGCAGCTTAGGCGACAGGCCGAGGTACGAGCAGTACTTC. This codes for CASSLGDRPRYEQYF.

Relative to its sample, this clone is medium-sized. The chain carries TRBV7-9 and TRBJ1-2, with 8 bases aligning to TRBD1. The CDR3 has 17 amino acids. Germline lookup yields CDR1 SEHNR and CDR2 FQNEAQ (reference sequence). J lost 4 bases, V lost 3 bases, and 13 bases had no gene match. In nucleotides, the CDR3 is TGTGCCAGCAGCTTTTTACAGGGGGGTCGGTTCGGCTATGGCTACACCTTC. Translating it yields CASSFLQGGRFGYGYTF.

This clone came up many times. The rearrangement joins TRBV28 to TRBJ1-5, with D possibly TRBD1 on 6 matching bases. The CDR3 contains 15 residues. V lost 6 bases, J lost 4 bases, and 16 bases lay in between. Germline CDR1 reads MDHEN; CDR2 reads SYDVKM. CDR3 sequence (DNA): TGTGCCAGCAGACCCATTACAGGGCTAAATCAGCCCCAGCATTTT. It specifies CASRPITGLNQPQHF.

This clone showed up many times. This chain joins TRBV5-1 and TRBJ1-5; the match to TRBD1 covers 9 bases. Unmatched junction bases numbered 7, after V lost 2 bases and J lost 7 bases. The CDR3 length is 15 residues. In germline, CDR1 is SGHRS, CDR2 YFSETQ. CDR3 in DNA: TGCGCCAGCAGCTTACAGGGGGCGGAGGGCCAGCCCCAGCATTTT. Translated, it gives CASSLQGAEGQPQHF. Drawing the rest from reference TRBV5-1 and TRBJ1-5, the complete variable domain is KAGVTQTPRYLIKTRGQQVTLSCSPISGHRSVSWYQQTPGQGLQFLFEYFSETQRNKGNFPGRFSGRQFSNSRSEMNVSTLELGDSALYLCASSLQGAEGQPQHFGDGTRLSIL.